The subject of this entry is one T cell receptor beta chain. Using RNA transcripts, the TCR beta CDR3 regions were amplified. The authors performed first-round RT-PCR with HTBI primers and then a second-round multiplex PCR. TCRdb reprocessed the multiplex PCR reads with MiXCR, giving one entry per CDR3 protein. The sample comprises about 160,000 distinct CDR3 sequences, roughly two fifths of which are singletons, and 4.5% to 6% rests with the top ten. The data stem from a study of Graves' ophthalmopathy and Graves' hyperthyroidism. Study-wide context: At the time of initial diagnosis and before any treatment, peripheral blood was collected.

The CDR3 loop spans 14 amino acids. Germline loops: CDR1 MNHNS, CDR2 SASEGT. V shed 5 bases and J shed 2 bases, with 12 bases lying between them. Sequenced sample: peripheral blood. This clonotype was sampled from a woman in her 40s with Graves' ophthalmopathy. The chain links TRBV6-1 to TRBJ1-1; D is uncertain. Here the CDR3 DNA reads TGTGCCAGCAGTAGTACATGGGGAAACACTGAAGCTTTCTTT. It encodes CASSSTWGNTEAFF.